This passage covers 2 T cell receptor beta chains from one sample sequenced in a study of control samples from healthy donors and cancer patients. The protocol was immunoSEQ multiplex PCR, while the TCRdb copy is restricted to in-frame clones and leaves out a portion. The data hold over 85,000 clones, with roughly nine tenths observed a single time. Sequenced: PBMCs. These receptor sequences come from a woman between 45 and 65 years old with colorectal cancer.

The chain couples TRBV9 to TRBJ2-3; TRBD2 is a possible D gene (7 bases). Germline loops: CDR1 SGDLS, CDR2 YYNGEE. Trimming removed 4 bases from V and 3 bases from J, with 15 bases in between. The CDR3 extends over 15 amino acids. The CDR3, as DNA: TGTGCCAGCAGCCCGGTAGGGGGGGTGACAGATACGCAGTATTTT. As protein: CASSPVGGVTDTQYF.

The gene calls are TRBV5-1 and TRBJ2-1; 7 positions agree with TRBD2. With V trimmed by 6 bases and J by 5 bases, 14 bases remained unmatched. Germline assignment: CDR1 SGHRS and CDR2 YFSETQ. This CDR3 is 16 amino acids long. CDR3 DNA sequence: TGCGCCAGCATTCTTGGGGGGACTAACATTAACAATGAGCAGTTCTTC. Translated: CASILGGTNINNEQFF.